A single sample is the source of the 30 T cell receptor beta chains below, sequenced in a study of T cell responses to AZD1222 COVID-19 vaccine. Libraries were prepared by immunoSEQ multiplex PCR; TCRdb keeps only in-frame clonotypes and omits some of them. Of 120,000 or so clones listed, about 89% are singletons. The specimen comprised peripheral blood, sampled on day 0 of AZD1222 vaccination. The origin of the receptors is an adult in good health.

The V gene is TRBV5-1, the J gene TRBJ1-1; the match to TRBD1 covers 7 bases. Per germline, CDR1 SGHRS and CDR2 YFSETQ. CDR3 size: 14 residues. V was clipped by 4 bases and J by 5 bases; unmatched bases: 8. The DNA for the CDR3 is TGCGCCAGCAGCGTGACAGGGCCGGAGACTGAAGCTTTCTTT. It encodes CASSVTGPETEAFF.

V and J are TRBV4-2 and TRBJ2-7; perhaps TRBD2 as D (6 bases). V lost 5 bases and J 3 bases, leaving 11 bases between the germline ends. This CDR3 comprises 13 residues. Germline V gene sequence: CDR1 LGHNA, CDR2 YNFKEQ. The CDR3: CASSETSSYEQYF. DNA of the CDR3: TGTGCCAGCAGCGAAACTAGCAGCTACGAGCAGTACTTC.

V and J are TRBV9 and TRBJ2-1; 7 nucleotides align to TRBD2. The germline V gene encodes CDR1 SGDLS and CDR2 YYNGEE. After removal of 4 bases from V and 15 bases from J, the junction contained 10 bases not matched to a gene. The CDR3 extends over 12 amino acids. CDR3 sequence (DNA): TGTGCCAGCAGCCCCGGTGGGCGGGAGTGGTTCTTC. It translates to CASSPGGREWFF.

V usage is TRBV7-8 and J usage is TRBJ2-3; 7 bases line up with TRBD2. This CDR3 comprises 17 residues. Looked up from germline, CDR1 is SGHVS and CDR2 is FQNEAQ. Trimming took 5 bases from V and 4 from J; bases not matched to a gene: 15. CDR3 amino acids: CASSPLRGVAFSDTQYF. The CDR3 region has the DNA TGTGCCAGCAGCCCACTTCGGGGGGTGGCGTTTTCAGATACGCAGTATTTT.

In nucleotides, the CDR3 is TGTGCCAGCAGCCAACAAAGAGGCACTGAGCAGTTCTTC. It is translated as CASSQQRGTEQFF. V gene TRBV3-1 (or the pseudogene TRBV3-2) combines with J gene TRBJ2-1; D unclear. Looked up from germline, CDR1 is LGHDT and CDR2 is YNNKEL (reference sequence). Trimming took 2 bases from V and 9 from J, leaving 11 bases between them. The CDR3 runs to 13 residues.

The rearrangement links TRBV7-8 to TRBJ1-2; a weak D match, TRBD1 (5 bases). Germline CDR1 SGHVS, CDR2 FQNEAQ. This CDR3 has 14 amino acids. Trimming shortened V by 5 bases and J by 4 bases, and 14 bases separated the two germline ends. CDR3 protein: CASSARQNPYGYTF. For the CDR3, the DNA is TGTGCCAGCAGCGCCCGACAGAACCCCTATGGCTACACCTTC.

V is TRBV7-9 and J is TRBJ2-4, with a weak D call TRBD2 (5 bases). This CDR3 region has 17 residues. CDR1 and CDR2 (germline): SEHNR, FQNEAQ (reference sequence). V lost 0 bases, J lost 3 bases, and 15 bases lay in between. The CDR3 loop reads CASSLASSSRGKNIQYF. CDR3 DNA: TGTGCCAGCAGCTTAGCGTCGTCTAGCAGAGGCAAAAACATTCAGTACTTC.

This chain joins TRBV27 and TRBJ1-6; the match to TRBD1 covers 7 bases. The V and J ends lost 5 bases and 10 bases, in that order; junction bases with no gene match: 8. The CDR3 covers 14 residues. CDR1 is MNHEY and CDR2 is SMNVEV in the germline V gene (reference sequence). CDR3 sequence (DNA): TGTGCCAGCAGTACCCGACAGGGACGCTCACCCCTCCACTTT. Protein sequence: CASSTRQGRSPLHF.

This chain connects TRBV5-1 to TRBJ2-5; no clear D. The CDR3 is 13 amino acids. The V and J ends lost 0 bases and 5 bases respectively, with 8 bases between them. In germline, CDR1 is SGHRS, CDR2 YFSETQ. CDR3 DNA sequence: TGCGCCAGCAGCTTGGGCCCGAGGGAGACCCAGTACTTC. Translating it yields CASSLGPRETQYF.

This clone has a handful of counts. The chain joins TRBV5-5 to TRBJ2-3; 7 bases line up with TRBD2. The CDR3 sequence is 16 residues long. V lost 5 bases, J lost 6 bases, and 15 bases stayed unmatched. CDR1 and CDR2 from the germline V gene are SGHKS and YYEKEE (reference sequence). CDR3 nucleotide sequence: TGTGCCAGCAGTTTCCTTGCGGCGGGAGCAACCGATACGCAGTATTTT. Its protein is CASSFLAAGATDTQYF.

This rearrangement joins TRBV7-9 to TRBJ2-3; 11 nucleotides match TRBD2. CDR3 length equals 14 residues. V was pared by 3 bases and J by 5 bases, with 1 base of the junction left unmatched. Germline CDR1 is SEHNR and CDR2 is FQNEAQ (reference sequence). In DNA, the CDR3 is TGTGCCAGCAGCTTTACTAGCGGGGGAGATACGCAGTATTTT. Protein sequence: CASSFTSGGDTQYF.

This chain links TRBV2 with TRBJ1-2; maybe TRBD1 (6 bases). V was cut by 4 bases and J by 8 bases, with 20 bases left in between. The CDR3 has 15 residues. Germline assignment: CDR1 SNHLY and CDR2 FYNNEI. Here the CDR3 DNA reads TGTGCCAGCAGTGGAGCCGGGACAATCTCTAGCGGCTACACCTTC. It translates to CASSGAGTISSGYTF.

V gene TRBV7-8 combines with J gene TRBJ1-2, with D uncertain. This CDR3 contains 15 residues. Germline CDR1 and CDR2: SGHVS and FQNEAQ. With 1 base removed from V and 5 bases from J, the gap between germline ends came to 14 bases. CDR3 region: CASSLEGLAPYGYTF. The CDR3 region has the DNA TGTGCCAGCAGCTTAGAAGGCCTCGCTCCTTATGGCTACACCTTC.

V gene TRBV11-2 combines with J gene TRBJ1-1; D remains unclear. Trimming removed 3 bases from V and 0 bases from J, with 11 bases in between. Germline V gives CDR1 SGHAT, CDR2 FQNNGV. The CDR3 contains 15 residues. The CDR3 DNA is TGTGCCAGCAGCTTTCGTTCCAGCATGAACACTGAAGCTTTCTTT. Protein sequence: CASSFRSSMNTEAFF.

This sequence joins TRBV29-1 and TRBJ2-3; 9 bases are shared with TRBD1. With 6 bases clipped from V and 6 bases from J, the junction kept 7 bases outside the gene matches. Germline-derived CDR1 and CDR2 are SQVTM and ANQGSEA. The CDR3 loop spans 13 amino acids. This CDR3 is CSVPTGGTDTQYF. CDR3 coding DNA: TGCAGCGTACCGACAGGGGGGACTGATACGCAGTATTTT.

The CDR3 nucleotides read TGTGCCACCAGTGGGGACAGCCACCAAGACTACGAGCAGTACTTC. Its translation: CATSGDSHQDYEQYF. The chain recombines TRBV24-1 with TRBJ2-7; 7 positions agree with TRBD1. The V and J ends lost 5 bases and 3 bases, in that order; junction bases with no gene match: 9. CDR1 and CDR2 (germline): KGHDR, SFDVKD. The CDR3 loop spans 15 amino acids.

A single count supports this clone. The V gene is TRBV11-1, the J gene TRBJ2-1; no clear D gene. CDR1 is SGHAT and CDR2 is FQDESV in the germline V gene (reference sequence). V lost 1 base, J lost 0 bases, and 7 bases lay in between. The CDR3 is 15 residues long. The CDR3 reads CASSLEESSYNEQFF. The CDR3 DNA follows: TGTGCCAGCAGCTTAGAGGAGAGCTCCTACAATGAGCAGTTCTTC.

V usage is TRBV6-5 and J usage is TRBJ2-2; 7 bases fit TRBD1. The CDR3 totals 15 residues. V lost 6 bases, J lost 6 bases, and 10 bases stayed unmatched. Germline loops: CDR1 MNHEY, CDR2 SVGAGI. The CDR3 protein is CASRPQGLGAGELFF. For the CDR3, the DNA is TGTGCCAGCAGACCACAGGGGCTTGGCGCCGGGGAGCTGTTTTTT.

This clone appeared a single time. The chain joins TRBV5-1 to TRBJ1-2; D gene ambiguous. The germline gives CDR1 SGHRS, CDR2 YFSETQ. V was cut by 6 bases and J by 2 bases, with 14 bases left in between. The CDR3 extends over 14 amino acids. The CDR3 is CASNEVPGNYGYTF. CDR3 coding DNA: TGCGCCAGCAATGAGGTCCCGGGGAACTATGGCTACACCTTC.

This chain connects TRBV6-5 to TRBJ2-1; 9 nucleotides agree with TRBD2. V trimming: 6 bases; J trimming: 4 bases; junction bases outside the gene matches: 7. Germline V CDR1 and CDR2: MNHEY, SVGAGI. This CDR3 region has 15 residues. CDR3 nucleotide sequence: TGTGCCAGCAGGTATAGCGGGAGCTCGTACAATGAGCAGTTCTTC. It is translated as CASRYSGSSYNEQFF.

The chain employs TRBV5-1 and TRBJ1-5; D is unresolved. Per the germline V gene, CDR1 is SGHRS and CDR2 is YFSETQ. V lost 0 bases and J 1 base, leaving 5 bases between the germline ends. The CDR3 is made up of 14 amino acids. CDR3 sequence reads: CASSLGPSNQPQHF. DNA for the CDR3: TGCGCCAGCAGCTTGGGCCCAAGCAATCAGCCCCAGCATTTT.

Points on this clone: The sample holds other DNA sequences that translate to the same CDR3. The chain joins TRBV12-3 or TRBV12-4 to TRBJ1-2, with 8 bases identical to TRBD1. Trimming removed 6 bases from V and 8 bases from J; junction bases left unmatched: 8. The CDR3 is 13 residues long. The CDR3 here is CASSFGQGGGYTF. In DNA, the CDR3 is TGTGCCAGCAGCTTCGGACAGGGAGGAGGCTACACCTTC.

The chain combines TRBV5-1 with TRBJ2-7; 8 nucleotides line up with TRBD1. Germline V lookup: CDR1 SGHRS, CDR2 YFSETQ. CDR3 length: 13 amino acids. V lost 4 bases and J lost 2; bases outside the gene matches: 2. This CDR3 is CASSVDRAYEQYF. In DNA, the CDR3 is TGCGCCAGCAGCGTGGACAGGGCCTACGAGCAGTACTTC.

The rearrangement uses TRBV2 and TRBJ1-5; 8 bases are shared with TRBD1. Germline V CDR1 and CDR2: SNHLY, FYNNEI. The CDR3 loop spans 16 amino acids. V shed 4 bases, J shed 6 bases, and the junction held 11 bases outside the gene matches. The CDR3 sequence: CASSALFRGRSQPQHF. The CDR3 nucleotides are TGTGCCAGCAGTGCACTTTTCAGGGGGCGAAGTCAGCCCCAGCATTTT.

CDR3 amino acids: CASSQDAGGTYEQYF. In nucleotides, the CDR3 is TGCGCCAGCAGCCAAGACGCAGGGGGAACCTACGAGCAGTACTTC. The chain employs TRBV4-3 and TRBJ2-7, with 7 bases aligning to TRBD1. The CDR3 sequence is 15 residues long. V was clipped by 0 bases and J by 2 bases; unmatched bases: 4. Germline CDR1 and CDR2: LGHNA and YSLEER.

This clone came up once. The chain uses TRBV12-1 and TRBJ1-5. TRBV12-1 is a known pseudogene. The CDR3 covers 21 residues. CDR3 residues: CASSFEVTPTSKTYSNQPQHF. The CDR3 DNA reads as TGTGCCAGCAGCTTTGAGGTGACCCCAACAAGCAAAACCTATAGCAATCAGCCCCAGCATTTT.

The chain employs TRBV6-5 and TRBJ2-4; no clear D gene. V lost 4 bases, J lost 2 bases, and 12 bases lay in between. This CDR3 has 15 amino acids. The V gene's germline CDR1 is MNHEY and CDR2 SVGAGI. CDR3 residues: CASSSIDIPKNIQYF. CDR3 sequence (DNA): TGTGCCAGCAGTTCCATCGACATACCCAAAAACATTCAGTACTTC.

CDR3 residues: CASSDPRARNEQYF. In nucleotides, the CDR3 is TGTGCCAGCAGCGACCCCCGGGCGAGGAACGAGCAGTACTTC. This chain uses TRBV5-4 with TRBJ2-7; D not certain. Germline V gene sequence: CDR1 SGHNT, CDR2 YYREEE (reference sequence). The CDR3 is 14 residues long. With 4 bases removed from V and 5 bases from J, the gap between germline ends came to 16 bases.

The rearrangement uses TRBV5-1 and TRBJ2-1, with D unresolved. V dropped 3 bases and J dropped 4 bases, with 8 bases sitting between them. The CDR3 sequence is 13 residues long. In germline, CDR1 is SGHRS, CDR2 YFSETQ. The CDR3 DNA sequence: TGCGCCAGCAGCTCTACGGAATACAATGAGCAGTTCTTC. This sequence encodes CASSSTEYNEQFF. The entire variable domain, with the rest obtained from reference TRBV5-1 and TRBJ2-1, is as follows: KAGVTQTPRYLIKTRGQQVTLSCSPISGHRSVSWYQQTPGQGLQFLFEYFSETQRNKGNFPGRFSGRQFSNSRSEMNVSTLELGDSALYLCASSSTEYNEQFFGPGTRLTVL.

The chain carries TRBV6-5 and TRBJ1-1; weak D call: TRBD1 (5 bases). Germline assignment: CDR1 MNHEY and CDR2 SVGAGI. CDR3 length: 13 amino acids. Deletions cut 6 bases from V and 4 bases from J, with 12 bases between. This chain's CDR3 is CASSVDSSTEAFF. CDR3 nucleotides: TGTGCCAGCAGCGTAGACAGTAGCACTGAAGCTTTCTTT.